This T cell receptor beta chain was captured by sequencing in a study of long-term antiretroviral therapy in people with HIV. Germline values: CDR1 SNHLY, CDR2 FYNNEI. CDR3 length: 12 amino acids. V lost 7 bases and J lost 1, with 6 bases in between. In regard to this clone: As yet, its antigen is unknown.

Version v3.0 of the immunoSEQ assay was performed at survey level. Libraries were prepared by immunoSEQ multiplex PCR; TCRdb keeps only in-frame clonotypes and omits some of them. The table has about 11,000 clones, around four fifths seen once; the top ten hold around 17%. Regarding the study as a whole: Information pertaining to ART adherence, viral resistance or therapeutic modifications was not obtained. Clones that had undergone expansion before ART prevailed in the repertoire throughout all time points. Diversity increased after ART yet remained lower than in transplant donor controls. HIV repertoires had narrower CDR3 length ranges than controls.

The J gene is TRBJ2-3, the V gene TRBV2; no definite D call. Sequences were derived from unsorted PBMCs, sampled at the start of antiretroviral therapy, before treatment. The origin of this receptor is a man aged 25-45 years with HIV. CDR3 protein: CASTGGTDTQYF. The CDR3 DNA is TGTGCCAGCACCGGAGGCACAGATACGCAGTATTTT.